The next 30 T cell receptor beta chains were all read from a single sample in a study of tumor-infiltrating lymphocytes in primary liver carcinoma. Between roughly 17 and 30 mg of unsorted bulk tissue served as the source from which RNA and DNA were co-extracted. The template, approximately 500 ng total RNA, yielded TCR beta cDNA made with a constant-region primer. Construction of TCR beta libraries relied on three successive nested multiplex PCR rounds employing slightly modified ARM-PCR. TRBV1-TRBV30 forward primers and a C-beta reverse primer were used in the first two PCR rounds, which each ran for nine to ten cycles. TCRdb re-called the multiplex PCR reads with MiXCR, one entry per CDR3 protein. The repertoire holds about 74,000 distinct CDR3 sequences, over 60% seen once, with 28% in the top ten. The sequenced sample was liver tumor tissue from sampling region 4. Subset denoted: tumor region T4, right-lateral pole. All receptors derive from a man aged 35 to 55 with primary liver carcinoma and hepatitis B virus infection.

A word on this clonotype: The junction does not match germline at one end; this may be a read error. CDR3 sequence: CASGLRPENTGGLFF. In nucleotides, the CDR3 is TGTGCCAGCGGCTTACGGCCGGAGAACACCGGGGGGCTGTTTTTT. The V and J genes are TRBV11-2 and TRBJ2-2; perhaps TRBD2 as D (6 bases). The CDR3 consists of 15 residues. Germline CDR1 reads SGHAT; CDR2 reads FQNNGV. Combining the CDR3 with reference TRBV11-2 and TRBJ2-2 gives the whole variable domain EAGVAQSPRYKIIEKRQSVAFWCNPISGHATLYWYQQILGQGPKLLIQFQNNGVVDDSQLPKDRFSAERLKGVDSTLKIQPAKLEDSAVYLCASGLRPENTGGLFFGEGSRLTVL.

On this clonotype: This is likely a read error, given that the CDR3 carries no conserved phenylalanine or tryptophan at its end. This chain connects TRBV4-1 to TRBJ1-1; tentatively, D is TRBD1 (5 bases). The CDR3 runs to 16 residues. V dropped 4 bases and J dropped 5 bases, with 20 bases sitting between them. Germline CDR1 and CDR2: MGHRA and YSYEKL. This chain's CDR3 is CASSRGVGRVETEAFL. DNA of the CDR3: TGCGCCAGCAGCCGAGGTGTGGGCAGGGTGGAGACTGAAGCTTTCTTA.

For this clonotype: This may come from a read error, since a much larger clone is one base off. The chain recombines TRBV5-1 with TRBJ2-6; tentative D call: TRBD2 (6 bases). There are 15 residues in the CDR3. The germline V gene encodes CDR1 SGHRS and CDR2 YFSETQ. CDR3 residues: CASMEGSGGAYVLTF. The CDR3 DNA reads TGCGCCAGCATGGAGGGTAGCGGTGGGGCCTACGTCCTGACTTTC.

This clonotype was picked up a small number of times. The chain employs TRBV19 and TRBJ2-6; 7 bases align to TRBD1. Germline V gene data show CDR1 as LNHDA and CDR2 as SQIVND (reference sequence). Germline trimming cut 7 bases from V and 2 bases from J; bases unmatched to any gene: 8. The CDR3 has 16 residues. Written as DNA, the CDR3 is TGTGCCAGTACCACAACCACAGGGGCTGGGGCCAACGTCCTGACTTTC. Its protein is CASTTTTGAGANVLTF.

V and J are TRBV11-1 and TRBJ2-1, with D maybe TRBD2 (6 bases). The CDR3 runs to 16 residues. The V and J ends lost 10 bases and 4 bases respectively, with 23 bases between them. Germline V gene sequence: CDR1 SGHAT, CDR2 FQDESV (reference sequence). The chain's CDR3 is CANSRGLSDWYNEQFF. Written as DNA, the CDR3 is TGTGCCAATAGCCGGGGACTCTCGGACTGGTACAATGAGCAGTTCTTC.

Of note for this clonotype: The junction departs from germline at one end; a sequencing error may be responsible. The chain joins TRBV11-2 to TRBJ1-2; D uncertain. The CDR3 consists of 12 residues. Germline CDR1 SGHAT, CDR2 FQNNGV. CDR3 in amino acids: CASSSDRLGYAF. The CDR3 DNA follows: TGTGCCAGCAGCTCAGATCGCTTGGGCTACGCCTTC.

This clonotype showed up many times. Mismatch with germline at one junction end may stem from a read error. This chain links TRBV5-1 with TRBJ2-2; D possibly matches TRBD1 or TRBD2 (5 bases each). In germline, CDR1 is SGHRS, CDR2 YFSETQ. The CDR3 length is 15 residues. CDR3 loop: CASRLGPANTGELFF. The CDR3 DNA reads TGCGCCAGCAGGTTGGGACCTGCGAACACCGGGGAGCTGTTTTTT.

This clonotype was detected a few times. CDR3 DNA: TGCAGTGCTATAGGGCTCTCCCTCATGAACACTGAAGCTTTCTTT. Protein product: CSAIGLSLMNTEAFF. This chain connects TRBV20-1 to TRBJ1-1; D is uncertain. In germline, CDR1 is DFQATT, CDR2 SNEGSKA (reference sequence). Trimming shortened V by 4 bases and J by 0 bases, and 15 bases separated the two germline ends. The CDR3 totals 15 residues.

About this clonotype itself: At one end, the junction sequence differs from germline, possibly due to a read error. This chain links TRBV11-2 with TRBJ2-1, with D perhaps TRBD2 (6 bases). The germline CDR1 and CDR2 sequences are SGHAT and FQNNGV. CDR3 size: 18 residues. CDR3 amino acids: CASSFDLRKTGSYNEHFF. DNA of the CDR3: TGTGCCAGCAGCTTTGACCTTAGGAAGACCGGGAGTTACAATGAGCACTTCTTC.

This clonotype has only one observation. The junction and the germline gene differ at one end; a read error may be behind it. V gene TRBV9 combines with J gene TRBJ2-5; D not certain. The germline V gene has CDR1 SGDLS and CDR2 YYNGEE. This CDR3 has 15 amino acids. The CDR3 loop is CASSALVGDQETRYF. DNA of the CDR3: TGTGCCAGCAGCGCTTTAGTGGGTGACCAAGAGACCCGGTACTTC.

This clonotype was recorded once. At one end the junction does not follow the germline gene, possibly because of a read error. The chain carries TRBV6-2 or TRBV6-3 and TRBJ2-7, with 7 positions matching TRBD2. This CDR3 spans 13 amino acids. Germline V lookup: CDR1 MNHEY, CDR2 SVGEGT. The CDR3 sequence: CVSSLGSGGEQYF. Here the CDR3 DNA reads TGTGTCAGCAGTCTCGGTTCGGGAGGCGAACAGTACTTC.

As for this clonotype: The germline gene is not matched at one end of the junction; a read error may be the cause. V and J are TRBV11-2 and TRBJ2-1; D call uncertain. Germline V gene sequence: CDR1 SGHAT, CDR2 FQNNGV. The CDR3 extends over 19 amino acids. CDR3 amino acids: CTSRRAIRIPTRVQDEQFF. The DNA of the CDR3 is TGTACCAGCAGACGCGCAATCCGGATCCCGACAAGAGTCCAGGATGAGCAGTTCTTC.

This sequence joins TRBV6-1 and TRBJ2-7; TRBD2 is a possible D gene (6 bases). CDR3 length: 18 amino acids. Germline CDR1 reads MNHNS; CDR2 reads SASEGT. The V and J ends lost 7 bases and 0 bases respectively, with 25 bases between them. The DNA of the CDR3 is TGTGCCAGCATCTTCCAGACTAGTGGGGCCCTGAACTCCTACGAGCAGTACTTC. Translated: CASIFQTSGALNSYEQYF.

This clonotype was observed at least ten times. The chain couples TRBV12-3 or TRBV12-4 to TRBJ2-6; 7 nucleotides match TRBD1. This CDR3 is built from 15 residues. J gave up 2 bases and V 6 bases, and 4 bases lay outside the gene matches. The CDR3: CASSPQGAGANVLTF. CDR3 nucleotides: TGTGCCAGCAGCCCCCAGGGGGCTGGGGCCAACGTCCTGACTTTC.

This clonotype was detected only a few times. The chain is built from TRBV11-2 and TRBJ1-3, with a weak D call TRBD1 (5 bases). The CDR3 extends over 12 amino acids. V lost 11 bases and J lost 6, with 14 bases in between. Germline CDR1 and CDR2: SGHAT and FQNNGV. In nucleotides, the CDR3 is TGTGCCTCAGCCCAGGGAGCAAACACCATATATTTT. The encoded protein is CASAQGANTIYF.

To note about this clonotype: Compared with germline, one end of the junction differs, possibly owing to a read error. J is TRBJ2-1 and V is TRBV6-6; D not certain. The length of the CDR3 is 16 residues. Germline V gives CDR1 MNHNY, CDR2 SVGAGI (reference sequence). In nucleotides, the CDR3 is TGTGTCAGCAGGCTTGGCGTACTTAGCTCCTACAATGAGCAGTTCTTC. Its translation: CVSRLGVLSSYNEQFF.

A note on this clonotype: Given a much more abundant clone one base away, this may be a read error. This chain joins TRBV28 and TRBJ2-5; D is possibly TRBD1 (5 bases). The germline V gene encodes CDR1 MDHEN and CDR2 SYDVKM. The CDR3 loop spans 14 amino acids. This chain's CDR3 is CANSLSGNQETQYF. The CDR3 region has the DNA TGTGCCAACAGTTTATCAGGGAACCAAGAGACCCAGTACTTC.

This clonotype is labeled medium-sized (0.01 to 0.1%). The chain is built from TRBV29-1 and TRBJ2-1; 7 positions agree with TRBD2. The CDR3 length is 14 residues. The germline V gene encodes CDR1 SQVTM and CDR2 ANQGSEA. V shed 4 bases, J shed 4 bases, and the junction held 7 bases outside the gene matches. In DNA form, the CDR3 reads TGCAGCGTTGGACTAGCCCCCCCGTACAATGAGCAGTTCTTC. It is translated as CSVGLAPPYNEQFF.

This clonotype was observed many times. V usage is TRBV29-1 and J usage is TRBJ2-7, with 8 bases that match TRBD2. Losses at the gene ends were 7 bases for V and 7 bases for J; bases not matched to a gene: 15. Germline CDR1 reads SQVTM; CDR2 reads ANQGSEA. The CDR3 has 14 residues. CDR3 coding DNA: TGCAGCGCACGGACGGGGCTAGCGGGCGGGGAGCAGTACTTC. Its translation is CSARTGLAGGEQYF.

Many counts were recorded for this clonotype. The chain joins TRBV4-2 to TRBJ2-5, with D uncertain. The germline CDR1 and CDR2 sequences are LGHNA and YNFKEQ. The V gene lost 5 bases and the J gene lost 1 base, with 8 bases spanning the gap. The CDR3 length is 13 residues. CDR3 nucleotides: TGTGCCAGCAGCTTACAACCCCAAGAGACCCAGTACTTC. Translation: CASSLQPQETQYF.

This clonotype was seen ten or more times. The rearrangement joins TRBV30 to TRBJ1-6, with D uncertain. Germline V CDR1 and CDR2: GTSNPN, SVGIG (reference sequence). There are 13 residues in the CDR3. V was pared by 0 bases and J by 7 bases, with 7 bases between. CDR3 DNA sequence: TGTGCCTGGAGTGTACAAAGAAATTCACCCCTCCACTTT. Protein product: CAWSVQRNSPLHF. Combining the CDR3 with reference TRBV30 and TRBJ1-6 gives the whole variable domain SQTIHQWPATLVQPVGSPLSLECTVEGTSNPNLYWYRQAAGRGLQLLFYSVGIGQISSEVPQNLSASRPQDRQFILSSKKLLLSDSGFYLCAWSVQRNSPLHFGNGTRLTVT.

Only a few counts were recorded for this clonotype. A much larger clone sits a single nucleotide away, making a read error possible. The V call is TRBV5-6, the J call TRBJ1-2, with D hard to call. There are 13 residues in the CDR3. Germline CDR1 and CDR2: SGHDT and YYEEEE. The V end was cut by 4 bases, the J end by 8 bases, with 15 bases between. The CDR3 DNA sequence: TGTGCCAGCAGCCCCGCATGGATAAGCGGCTACACCTTC. It translates to CASSPAWISGYTF. Based on the CDR3 plus reference TRBV5-6 and TRBJ1-2, the full variable domain is DAGVTQSPTHLIKTRGQQVTLRCSPKSGHDTVSWYQQALGQGPQFIFQYYEEEERQRGNFPDRFSGHQFPNYSSELNVNALLLGDSALYLCASSPAWISGYTFGSGTRLTVV.

DNA for the CDR3: TGTGCCAGCAAAGGGAATCCAGAGCACAATGAGCAGTTCTTC. Its translation: CASKGNPEHNEQFF. The chain carries TRBV6-4 and TRBJ2-1; D unresolved. CDR3 length: 14 residues. CDR1 is MRHNA, CDR2 SNTAGT, per germline. Trimming stripped 7 bases from V and 5 bases from J, with 15 bases between.

The rearrangement links TRBV4-1 to TRBJ2-7; no firm D call. CDR1 and CDR2 (germline): MGHRA, YSYEKL. This CDR3 spans 15 amino acids. V gave up 1 base and J gave up 0 bases, with 10 bases separating them. This CDR3 is CASSQGQGRSYEQYF. CDR3 sequence (DNA): TGCGCCAGCAGCCAAGGGCAAGGCCGCTCCTACGAGCAGTACTTC.

The chain joins TRBV7-2 to TRBJ2-4, with D unresolved. The germline V gene encodes CDR1 SGHTA and CDR2 FQGNSA. V was pared by 2 bases and J by 9 bases, with 14 bases between. The CDR3 runs to 14 residues. CDR3 in amino acids: CASSLRAVGSIQYF. CDR3 sequence (DNA): TGTGCCAGCAGCTTAAGGGCCGTAGGTAGCATTCAGTACTTC. Filled out from reference TRBV7-2 and TRBJ2-4, the complete variable domain reads GAGVSQSPSNKVTEKGKDVELRCDPISGHTALYWYRQSLGQGLEFLIYFQGNSAPDKSGLPSDRFSAERTGGSVSTLTIQRTQQEDSAVYLCASSLRAVGSIQYFGAGTRLSVL.

The rearrangement links TRBV12-3 or TRBV12-4 to TRBJ2-1, with 10 bases lining up with TRBD2. The CDR3 covers 18 residues. Losses at the gene ends were 4 bases for V and 2 bases for J; bases not matched to a gene: 11. For the CDR3, the DNA is TGTGCCAGCAGTTCGGATGGGACTAGCGTACAAGCCTACAATGAGCAGTTCTTC. Protein product: CASSSDGTSVQAYNEQFF.

In the case of this clonotype: Just one base apart from a much larger clone, this may be a read error. The V call is TRBV28, the J call TRBJ2-3; the D gene could be TRBD1 or TRBD2 (5 bases each). The CDR3 runs to 15 residues. Germline lookup yields CDR1 MDHEN and CDR2 SYDVKM. The V and J ends lost 5 bases and 0 bases respectively, with 12 bases between them. The CDR3 protein is CASSRRDVSTDTQYF. CDR3 nucleotides: TGTGCCAGCAGTCGCCGGGACGTTAGCACAGATACGCAGTATTTT.

As for this clonotype: Given the absence of the conserved phenylalanine or tryptophan at the CDR3 end, a read error is likely. The chain links TRBV11-2 to TRBJ2-2, with 10 bases identical to TRBD2. V shed 10 bases and J 1 base; nucleotides not matched to a gene: 12. This CDR3 spans 17 amino acids. Germline V gene sequence: CDR1 SGHAT, CDR2 FQNNGV. CDR3 region: CAISGGLAERNTGELFL. The CDR3 DNA is TGTGCCATCAGTGGAGGACTAGCGGAGCGGAACACCGGGGAGCTGTTTCTT.

Concerning this clonotype: At one end the junction does not follow the germline gene, possibly because of a read error. The chain combines TRBV11-2 with TRBJ2-7; 12 nucleotides line up with TRBD2. The CDR3 is made up of 18 amino acids. Germline CDR1 and CDR2: SGHAT and FQNNGV. The CDR3: CASSISVGLAGWGYEQYF. The CDR3 bases are TGTGCTAGCAGCATATCCGTTGGACTAGCGGGATGGGGGTACGAACAGTACTTC.

As regards this clonotype: Sequence at one end of the junction differs from germline and may be a read error. The J gene is TRBJ1-2, the V gene TRBV18, with TRBD1 identical over 9 bases. Per germline, CDR1 KGHSH and CDR2 LQKENI. This CDR3 comprises 13 residues. CDR3 DNA sequence: TGTGCCAGCTCACCACGGACAGGGGATGGCTGCACCTTC. Protein product: CASSPRTGDGCTF.